This T cell receptor beta chain was obtained from a study of cytomegalovirus exposure and HLA in healthy donors. Notes on the study in general: For TCR beta chains, V- and J-gene trimming was later linked to a missense DCLRE1C variant. Later, an analysis showed that TCR beta chains associated with HLA were more clonally expanded than others that were equally common. An analysis that was carried out later associated 16,951 TCR beta sequences with HLA alleles at 0.05 false discovery rate. Several of the most significant clusters appeared, in a later analysis, to be linked to common viral pathogens.

A single count supports this clone. Its specificity is unknown. PCR employed 60 Vbeta and 13 Jbeta primers. TCRdb's copy holds only in-frame clones and misses some; the assay was immunoSEQ multiplex PCR. The table shows 100,000 to 150,000 clones, with around 70% occurring only once. CDR3 size: 15 residues. J gave up 7 bases and V 2 bases, and 5 bases lay outside the gene matches. Germline V gives CDR1 SGDLS, CDR2 YYNGEE. The specimen sequenced was PBMCs. The J gene is TRBJ1-5, the V gene TRBV9, with 11 bases lining up with TRBD1. This receptor was taken from a middle-aged woman in good health and CMV-seropositive. CDR3 bases: TGTGCCAGCAGCGTTGGAGGGACAGGGGGACAGCCCCAGCATTTT. It codes for CASSVGGTGGQPQHF.